This TCR beta chain was obtained from a study of T cell clones after liver transplantation. Study-level information: A pre-transplant mixed lymphocyte reaction with TCRbeta sequencing defined graft-donor-reactive clones followed in post-transplant blood. Samples came pre-transplant, pre-randomization before withdrawal, and post-randomization after withdrawal ended.

Here immunoSEQ multiplex PCR was the method, and the copy in TCRdb shows in-frame clones only, minus some. This repertoire shows tens of thousands of clones, around 90% found once; its top ten account for roughly 3%. V was clipped by 6 bases and J by 3 bases, with 15 bases between them. CDR3 size: 14 residues. Germline assignment: CDR1 MNHEY and CDR2 SVGAGI. Thawed unstimulated PBMCs were FACS-sorted by CD3, CD4 and CD8 into two populations. The V call is TRBV6-5, the J call TRBJ2-7; possible D gene TRBD1, 5 bases. This TCR came from a human donor who received a liver transplant. The sequences come from CD4+ T cells from blood, collected before liver transplant. The CDR3 region has the DNA TGTGCCAGCAGCCCCGTCGCAGGGATCTACGAGCAGTACTTC. Protein sequence: CASSPVAGIYEQYF.